One sample yielded the 8 T cell receptor beta chains listed below, sequenced in a study of T cell repertoires in cytomegalovirus infection. TCRdb recomputed calls from the reads with MiXCR, one row per CDR3 protein. In the table there are fewer than 700,000 distinct CDR3 sequences, roughly 26% of which are singletons. The sequencing sample was made of CD8+ T cells from PBMCs. All receptors derive from a human donor in good health (CMV status not recorded). Some clones in this sample may be carry-over from other donors' samples.

This clonotype was seen ten or more times. The CDR3 here is CASSLSPGLIAMNTEAFF. CDR3 DNA: TGTGCCAGCAGTTTAAGCCCGGGTCTTATAGCAATGAACACTGAAGCTTTCTTT. The rearrangement uses TRBV28 and TRBJ1-1; D remains unclear. This CDR3 contains 18 residues. Trimming took 2 bases from V and 0 from J, leaving 19 bases between them. CDR1 and CDR2 (germline): MDHEN, SYDVKM.

The table lists this clonotype with a few counts. The rearrangement uses TRBV6-2 or TRBV6-3 and TRBJ2-1; D is unresolved. This CDR3 has 16 residues. With 0 bases removed from V and 3 bases from J, the gap between germline ends came to 12 bases. Germline assignment: CDR1 MNHEY and CDR2 SVGEGT. In nucleotides, the CDR3 is TGTGCCAGCAGTTACTCCATCTCCAGCGACTACAATGAGCAGTTCTTC. It specifies CASSYSISSDYNEQFF.

This clonotype was detected only a few times. V and J are TRBV7-9 and TRBJ2-1; 7 nucleotides line up with TRBD2. Trimming at V came to 0 bases and at J to 6 bases, leaving 5 bases not matched to a gene. The V gene's germline CDR1 is SEHNR and CDR2 FQNEAQ (reference sequence). The CDR3 extends over 15 amino acids. The CDR3 DNA reads as TGTGCCAGCAGCTTAGCTTCGACTAGCCCCAATGAGCAGTTCTTC. Residues: CASSLASTSPNEQFF.

The chain combines TRBV20-1 with TRBJ2-3; TRBD1 or TRBD2 may be the D gene (5 bases each). The CDR3 extends over 12 amino acids. In germline, CDR1 is DFQATT, CDR2 SNEGSKA (reference sequence). Between the trimmed V and J ends, which lost 3 bases and 5 bases, there was a span of 9 bases. The CDR3 region is CSASGDQDTQYF. CDR3 in DNA: TGCAGTGCTAGTGGGGACCAAGATACGCAGTATTTT.

The gene calls are TRBV10-3 and TRBJ2-3, with TRBD2 matching 8 bases. Germline-derived CDR1 and CDR2 are ENHRY and SYGVKD. This CDR3 contains 16 residues. Trimming took 2 bases from V and 3 from J; bases not matched to a gene: 7. The CDR3 here is CAISEVGLASTDTQYF. For the CDR3, the DNA is TGTGCCATCAGTGAGGTAGGACTAGCCTCAACAGATACGCAGTATTTT.

The sample holds a few counts of this clonotype. This chain links TRBV6-5 with TRBJ2-1, with 12 nucleotides matching TRBD2. There are 12 residues in the CDR3. V was clipped by 6 bases and J by 14 bases; unmatched bases: 5. Germline V gene data show CDR1 as MNHEY and CDR2 as SVGAGI. The CDR3 region has the DNA TGTGCCAGCAGCTCCGGACTAGCGGGGAAGTTCTTC. Protein product: CASSSGLAGKFF.

The rearrangement uses TRBV2 and TRBJ2-2, with 10 bases lining up with TRBD2. The germline V gene has CDR1 SNHLY and CDR2 FYNNEI. With V trimmed by 4 bases and J by 2 bases, 1 base remained unmatched. The CDR3 sequence is 15 residues long. CDR3 DNA: TGTGCCAGCAGTGGGACTAGCGGCAACACCGGGGAGCTGTTTTTT. It encodes CASSGTSGNTGELFF.

The chain has TRBV19 and TRBJ1-1, with D unresolved. The CDR3 contains 12 residues. Trimming left V 8 bases short and J 4 bases short, with 11 bases between. Germline V gives CDR1 LNHDA, CDR2 SQIVND (reference sequence). The CDR3 spells CASLGRATEAFF. CDR3 in DNA: TGTGCCAGTTTGGGGAGGGCCACTGAAGCTTTCTTT.